The rows below give T cell receptor beta chains drawn from one sample of a study of regulatory T cells in long-lasting Graves disease. TCRdb processed the multiplex PCR reads anew with MiXCR; each CDR3 protein has one entry. Here the sample spans over 400,000 distinct CDR3 sequences, about 15% being singletons. These sequences were also reported in another study, on T cells in Graves' hyperthyroidism and ophthalmopathy.

The sequenced sample was peripheral blood mononuclear cells (PBMCs), obtained at new diagnosis, from a patient treated with antithyroid drugs. The receptors stem from a woman between 45 and 65 years old with Graves disease. CDR3s include the opening cysteine and the closing phenylalanine or tryptophan. The D gene is left open where the match is weak. Clone sizes are given selectively: once, few, many, or a class where the clone is expanded.

v_gene,d_gene,j_gene,abundance,CDR3aa,CDR3nt
TRBV7-3,NA,TRBJ1-6,few,CASALWGRDSPLHF,TGTGCCAGCGCCCTTTGGGGGAGGGATTCACCCCTCCACTTT
TRBV3-1,NA,TRBJ2-1,many,CASSHGETAGFF,TGTGCCAGCAGCCATGGCGAAACAGCGGGGTTCTTC
TRBV9,TRBD1,TRBJ1-1,many,CASSAQGAMNTEAFF,TGTGCCAGCAGCGCACAGGGGGCGATGAACACTGAAGCTTTCTTT
TRBV12-3/TRBV12-4,NA,TRBJ2-6,few,CASRNRTVSFSGANVLTF,TGTGCCAGCAGAAATCGGACAGTCTCCTTCTCTGGGGCCAACGTCCTGACTTTC
TRBV19,NA,TRBJ1-2,NA,CASKSGIVFGYTF,TGTGCCAGTAAATCGGGGATCGTCTTCGGCTACACCTTC
TRBV5-4,TRBD2,TRBJ2-5,many,CASSNRLAGGIETQYF,TGTGCCAGCAGCAACAGACTAGCGGGAGGGATAGAGACCCAGTACTTC
TRBV6-2/TRBV6-3,TRBD1,TRBJ1-1,many,CASSYLGQRDRGFTEAFF,TGTGCCAGCAGTTATTTGGGGCAGAGGGACAGGGGATTCACTGAAGCTTTCTTT
TRBV7-2,NA,TRBJ2-2,many,CASRALGQTGELFF,TGTGCCAGCAGGGCCCTAGGACAGACCGGGGAGCTGTTTTTT
TRBV28,TRBD2,TRBJ2-5,many,CASARTSGSQETQYF,TGTGCCAGTGCAAGGACTAGCGGGAGCCAAGAGACCCAGTACTTC
TRBV5-6,TRBD1,TRBJ1-6,NA,CASSFYHGTGVSPLHF,TGTGCCAGCAGCTTTTACCACGGGACAGGGGTTTCACCCCTCCACTTT
TRBV19,TRBD1,TRBJ2-6,NA,CASRRQGNGANVLTF,TGTGCCAGTAGGCGACAGGGAAATGGGGCCAACGTCCTGACTTTC
TRBV5-1,NA,TRBJ2-2,few,CASSLLRLANTGELFF,TGCGCCAGCAGCTTACTAAGACTAGCGAACACCGGGGAGCTGTTTTTT
TRBV19,NA,TRBJ1-2,NA,CASSWTAIYGYTF,TGTGCCAGTAGTTGGACGGCAATCTATGGCTACACCTTC
TRBV6-1,TRBD2,TRBJ2-2,many,CASRLAGGPPGELFF,TGTGCCAGCAGACTAGCGGGAGGGCCCCCCGGGGAGCTGTTTTTT
TRBV7-9,TRBD1,TRBJ1-1,NA,CASSWETGGNTEAFF,TGTGCCAGCAGCTGGGAGACAGGGGGGAACACTGAAGCTTTCTTT
TRBV20-1,TRBD1,TRBJ2-7,few,CSAADRVGSHEQYF,TGCAGTGCTGCGGACAGGGTCGGTTCCCACGAGCAGTACTTC
TRBV12-3/TRBV12-4,NA,TRBJ1-2,many,CASSLSRDRNLYGYTF,TGTGCCAGCAGTTTATCCAGGGATCGTAATTTGTATGGCTACACCTTC
TRBV28,NA,TRBJ1-5,many,CASSFGHGGQPQHF,TGTGCCAGCAGTTTTGGGCACGGCGGTCAGCCCCAGCATTTT
TRBV7-9,NA,TRBJ2-7,many,CASSTSVSYEQYF,TGTGCCAGCAGCACCTCGGTCTCCTACGAGCAGTACTTC
TRBV3-1,TRBD1,TRBJ1-6,few,CASSQTPGGWNSPLHF,TGTGCCAGCAGCCAAACCCCAGGGGGCTGGAATTCACCCCTCCACTTT
TRBV20-1,TRBD2,TRBJ2-7,few,CSARDSGRAISYEQYF,TGCAGTGCTAGAGATAGCGGGAGGGCAATTTCCTACGAGCAGTACTTC
TRBV9,NA,TRBJ2-5,NA,CASSTRTSRQETQYF,TGTGCCAGCAGCACCCGAACTTCGCGACAAGAGACCCAGTACTTC
TRBV5-5,NA,TRBJ2-7,NA,CASSLTKTKQTYEQYF,TGTGCCAGCAGCTTGACGAAGACAAAGCAAACCTACGAGCAGTACTTC
TRBV24-1,NA,TRBJ2-2,few,CATSDGGNTGELFF,TGTGCCACCAGTGATGGCGGGAACACCGGGGAGCTGTTTTTT
TRBV6-2/TRBV6-3,TRBD1,TRBJ2-7,few,CASSYEWTGFYEQYF,TGTGCCAGCAGTTACGAATGGACAGGGTTCTACGAGCAGTACTTC
TRBV13,NA,TRBJ2-1,many,CASSLVDTNEQFF,TGTGCCAGCAGCTTAGTCGACACTAATGAGCAGTTCTTC
TRBV30,NA,TRBJ2-1,few,CAWGGGARSSYNEQFF,TGTGCCTGGGGGGGGGGCGCAAGATCCTCCTACAATGAGCAGTTCTTC
TRBV6-1,NA,TRBJ1-3,NA,CASTPYSGNTIYF,TGTGCCAGCACTCCATACTCTGGAAACACCATATATTTT
TRBV19,TRBD1,TRBJ1-5,NA,CASTGTGDQPQHF,TGTGCCAGTACCGGGACAGGGGATCAGCCCCAGCATTTT
TRBV20-1,NA,TRBJ2-1,NA,CSASPGTHNEQFF,TGCAGTGCTAGTCCCGGGACTCACAATGAGCAGTTCTTC
TRBV2,TRBD2,TRBJ2-1,many,CASSERGSGNYHNEQFF,TGTGCCAGCAGTGAACGGGGAAGCGGGAATTACCACAATGAGCAGTTCTTC
TRBV12-3/TRBV12-4,NA,TRBJ2-7,few,CASKPGPGEVTYEQYF,TGTGCCAGCAAACCCGGACCCGGGGAAGTGACCTACGAGCAGTACTTC
TRBV30,TRBD1,TRBJ1-5,NA,CAWSGGQGGQPQHF,TGTGCCTGGAGTGGAGGACAGGGGGGCCAGCCCCAGCATTTT
TRBV5-1,NA,TRBJ2-1,many,CASSLAQTSHGKQFF,TGCGCCAGCAGCTTGGCCCAGACCTCCCATGGGAAGCAGTTCTTC
TRBV18,TRBD1,TRBJ1-1,few,CASSPRGQGLNTEAFF,TGTGCCAGCTCACCACGCGGACAGGGGTTGAACACTGAAGCTTTCTTT
TRBV3-1,NA,TRBJ1-6,many,CASSPGQINSPLHF,TGTGCCAGCAGCCCAGGACAGATTAATTCACCCCTCCACTTT
TRBV19,NA,TRBJ2-1,few,CASSIGRGAYNEQFF,TGTGCCAGTAGTATCGGCCGAGGGGCCTACAATGAGCAGTTCTTC
TRBV11-2,NA,TRBJ2-7,many,CASSLGSHRYEQYF,TGTGCCAGCAGCTTAGGCAGCCACCGTTACGAGCAGTACTTC
TRBV18,NA,TRBJ2-3,many,CASSPRPGWDLTDTQYF,TGTGCCAGCTCACCACGTCCAGGATGGGACCTCACAGATACGCAGTATTTT
TRBV29-1,NA,TRBJ2-2,many,CSVEQGMNTGELFF,TGCAGCGTTGAACAGGGGATGAACACCGGGGAGCTGTTTTTT
TRBV9,TRBD1,TRBJ2-2,NA,CASSPRQGGNTGELFF,TGTGCCAGCAGCCCGCGACAGGGTGGAAACACCGGGGAGCTGTTTTTT
TRBV18,NA,TRBJ2-1,few,CASSPDSTFNNEQFF,TGTGCCAGCTCACCAGACAGTACCTTCAACAATGAGCAGTTCTTC
TRBV5-1,NA,TRBJ2-5,many,CASSLGIQETQYF,TGTGCCAGCTCACTGGGGATTCAGGAGACCCAGTACTTC
TRBV29-1,NA,TRBJ2-1,many,CSVRLSSYNEQFF,TGCAGCGTTCGACTGAGCTCCTACAATGAGCAGTTCTTC
TRBV18,TRBD1,TRBJ1-5,many,CASSASGQGDQPQHF,TGTGCCAGCTCAGCCTCGGGACAGGGGGATCAGCCCCAGCATTTT
TRBV6-5,TRBD1,TRBJ1-2,many,CASSYDRGDGYTF,TGTGCCAGCAGTTATGACAGGGGGGATGGCTACACCTTC
TRBV28,TRBD1,TRBJ1-5,few,CASGETGKGQPQHF,TGTGCCAGCGGGGAGACAGGGAAGGGTCAGCCCCAGCATTTT
TRBV4-1,TRBD1,TRBJ2-7,NA,CASSQEDRGTYEQYF,TGCGCCAGCAGCCAAGAAGACAGGGGGACCTACGAGCAGTACTTC
TRBV10-3,NA,TRBJ2-5,few,CAISSGPQETQYF,TGTGCCATCAGTTCGGGACCACAAGAGACCCAGTACTTC
TRBV18,NA,TRBJ2-3,few,CASSPSDLGDTQYF,TGTGCCAGCTCACCATCGGACCTCGGGGATACGCAGTATTTT
TRBV28,NA,TRBJ2-7,many,CASSQNRAYEQYF,TGTGCCAGCAGTCAGAACAGGGCCTACGAGCAGTACTTC
TRBV29-1,NA,TRBJ2-5,many,CSVDPQGETQYF,TGCAGCGTTGACCCCCAGGGGGAGACCCAGTACTTC